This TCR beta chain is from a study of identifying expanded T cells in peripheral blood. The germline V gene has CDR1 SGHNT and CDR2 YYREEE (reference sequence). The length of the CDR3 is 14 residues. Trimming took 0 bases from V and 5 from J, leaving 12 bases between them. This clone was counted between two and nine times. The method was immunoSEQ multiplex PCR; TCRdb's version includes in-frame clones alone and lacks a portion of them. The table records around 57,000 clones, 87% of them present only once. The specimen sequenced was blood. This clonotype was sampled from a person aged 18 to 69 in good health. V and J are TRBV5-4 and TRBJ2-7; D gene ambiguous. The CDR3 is CASSLAGAVDEQYF. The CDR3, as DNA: TGTGCCAGCAGCTTGGCCGGTGCAGTGGACGAGCAGTACTTC.